This record looks at one TCR beta chain sequence and its context. Antigen unknown. The method was immunoSEQ multiplex PCR; TCRdb's version includes in-frame clones alone and lacks a portion of them. The sample carries about 62,000 clones, 84% recorded once. Germline V gene sequence: CDR1 MDHEN, CDR2 SYDVKM. Trimming took 3 bases from V and 4 from J; bases not matched to a gene: 6. The CDR3 covers 17 residues. The record originates from a study of OX40 agonist ivuxolimab in advanced cancers. Study in general: The group had a mean age of about 60 years, ranged from roughly 23 to 79, and was 80% to 85% male.

Overall study findings and caveats: At doses 0.1 to 3.0 mg/kg, CD4+ and CD8+ clones expanded. Relative to CD4+, CD8+ T cells held more expanded clones on average.

The sample here was CD4+ or CD8+ T cells sorted from blood, taken in a trial of the OX40 agonist ivuxolimab. This sequence was found in an adult with an advanced solid tumor such as melanoma, head and neck, liver or kidney cancer. The chain couples TRBV28 to TRBJ2-2, with 12 bases identical to TRBD1. CDR3 amino acids: CASSFWDRGRVTGELFF. The DNA for the CDR3 is TGTGCCAGCAGTTTCTGGGACAGGGGGCGCGTCACCGGGGAGCTGTTTTTT.